This TCR beta chain stems from a study of human T cells and chemical hapten exposure. Time point noted: patch test 2, 6 weeks after DPC sensitization. Sample treatment: therapeutic diphenylcyclopropenone sensitization with weekly scalp DPC. TCRdb used MiXCR to reprocess the RACE reads, holding one entry per CDR3 protein. The sample contains over 85,000 distinct CDR3 sequences, about 9.3% of which appear only once. The CDR3 is made up of 17 amino acids. V dropped 3 bases and J dropped 0; count of bases not matched to a gene: 1. Per germline, CDR1 SGHNT and CDR2 YYREEE (reference sequence). This clonotype was obtained from a woman aged 40-49 years with alopecia areata. Some clones in this sample may be carry-over from other donors' samples. This chain connects TRBV5-4 to TRBJ2-2, with 14 bases aligning to TRBD2. Sequenced material: whole blood, taken in connection with sensitization to the hapten diphenylcyclopropenone (DPC). The DNA for the CDR3 is TGTGCCAGCAGCTCGGGACTAGCGGGAGCGAACACCGGGGAGCTGTTTTTT. Translated, it gives CASSSGLAGANTGELFF.